A single sample is the source of the 24 T cell receptor beta chains below, sequenced in a study of cytomegalovirus exposure and HLA in healthy donors. Researchers ran the PCR with 60 Vbeta and 13 Jbeta primers. Data came from immunoSEQ multiplex PCR; TCRdb stores just in-frame clones and leaves some out. The sample carries about 140,000 clones, about 75% recorded once. The sequencing input was PBMCs. Receptors were obtained from a man aged 35 to 55 in good health and CMV-seronegative.

The CDR3 DNA reads as TGTGCCAGCAGGGACCGACTAGGGTTCTCCTACAATGAGCAGTTCTTC. This codes for CASRDRLGFSYNEQFF. The V call is TRBV6-6, the J call TRBJ2-1, with D perhaps matching TRBD2 (6 bases). This CDR3 comprises 16 residues. The germline V gene has CDR1 MNHNY and CDR2 SVGAGI (reference sequence). The V gene lost 6 bases and the J gene lost 0 bases, with 15 bases spanning the gap.

CDR3 nucleotide sequence: TGTGCCAGTAGTATAGACCATCTACAGATCAGGCTCGGCCAAGCTTTCTTT. Protein: CASSIDHLQIRLGQAFF. The chain uses TRBV19 and TRBJ1-1, with D unclear. The CDR3 is 17 amino acids. Germline V gene lookup returns CDR1 LNHDA and CDR2 SQIVND (reference sequence). The V gene lost 0 bases and the J gene lost 9 bases, with 23 bases spanning the gap. Full variable domain (missing parts from reference TRBV19 and TRBJ1-1): DGGITQSPKYLFRKEGQNVTLSCEQNLNHDAMYWYRQDPGQGLRLIYYSQIVNDFQKGDIAEGYSVSREKKESFPLTVTSAQKNPTAFYLCASSIDHLQIRLGQAFFGQGTRLTVV.

The V and J genes are TRBV9 and TRBJ1-1; 7 nucleotides align to TRBD1. The CDR3 spans 14 residues. Trimming at V came to 3 bases and at J to 6 bases, leaving 8 bases not matched to a gene. Germline V gene lookup returns CDR1 SGDLS and CDR2 YYNGEE. The CDR3 reads CASSAPTGIPEAFF. In DNA form, the CDR3 reads TGTGCCAGCAGCGCGCCGACAGGGATACCTGAAGCTTTCTTT.

The CDR3 DNA reads as TGTGCCAGCAGCTTAAGTACAGGGAGATCCGCTGAAGCTTTCTTT. It specifies CASSLSTGRSAEAFF. The chain couples TRBV7-3 to TRBJ1-1; D might be TRBD1 (6 bases). V dropped 1 base and J dropped 6 bases, with 15 bases sitting between them. CDR1 and CDR2 (germline): SGHTA, FQGTGA. This CDR3 spans 15 amino acids.

In its sample, this clone was seen a few times. This chain joins TRBV6-1 and TRBJ1-2, with D hard to call. The CDR3 length is 14 residues. Between the trimmed V and J ends, which lost 6 bases and 3 bases, there was a span of 14 bases. Germline V gives CDR1 MNHNS, CDR2 SASEGT. The CDR3 sequence: CASSDRREDYGYTF. The CDR3 DNA sequence: TGTGCCAGCAGCGACCGCCGGGAGGACTATGGCTACACCTTC.

The V gene is TRBV19, the J gene TRBJ1-6; 7 bases fit TRBD1. The V gene end was trimmed by 4 bases and the J gene end by 5 bases; junction bases not matched to a gene: 14. The germline gives CDR1 LNHDA, CDR2 SQIVND (reference sequence). The length of the CDR3 is 18 residues. The CDR3 protein is CASSRLRGLTRDNSPLHF. The CDR3 DNA sequence: TGTGCCAGTAGTAGGCTGAGGGGGCTAACAAGAGATAATTCACCCCTCCACTTT.

This clone has only a few counts. V usage is TRBV12-5 and J usage is TRBJ1-5; 7 nucleotides align to TRBD1. Losses at the gene ends were 6 bases for V and 6 bases for J; bases not matched to a gene: 8. Per the germline V gene, CDR1 is LGHNT and CDR2 is FRNRAP. CDR3 length equals 14 residues. CDR3 region: CASGRAGGRQPQHF. The CDR3 DNA sequence: TGTGCTAGTGGACGTGCAGGGGGTCGTCAGCCCCAGCATTTT. Full variable domain (rest looked up from reference TRBV12-5 and TRBJ1-5): DARVTQTPRHKVTEMGQEVTMRCQPILGHNTVFWYRQTMMQGLELLAYFRNRAPLDDSGMPKDRFSAEMPDATLATLKIQPSEPRDSAVYFCASGRAGGRQPQHFGDGTRLSIL.

The V gene is TRBV7-6, the J gene TRBJ2-7; tentatively, D is TRBD2 (7 bases). V lost 2 bases, J lost 2 bases, and 10 bases lay in between. There are 14 residues in the CDR3. CDR1 is SGHVS, CDR2 FNYEAQ, per germline. Here the CDR3 reads CASSLYGGPYEQYF. CDR3 coding DNA: TGTGCCAGCAGCTTATACGGGGGGCCCTACGAGCAGTACTTC. The full variable domain, its missing parts supplied by reference TRBV7-6 and TRBJ2-7, is GAGVSQSPRYKVTKRGQDVALRCDPISGHVSLYWYRQALGQGPEFLTYFNYEAQQDKSGLPNDRFSAERPEGSISTLTIQRTEQRDSAMYRCASSLYGGPYEQYFGPGTRLTVT.

This sequence joins TRBV7-2 and TRBJ2-3, with 10 bases lining up with TRBD2. The CDR3 loop spans 17 amino acids. CDR1 is SGHTA, CDR2 FQGNSA, per germline. The V gene end was trimmed by 1 base and the J gene end by 5 bases; junction bases not matched to a gene: 9. The CDR3 sequence is CASSLGLAGGLQDTQYF. In DNA form, the CDR3 reads TGTGCCAGCAGCTTAGGTTTAGCGGGGGGACTACAAGATACGCAGTATTTT. The full variable domain, its missing parts supplied by reference TRBV7-2 and TRBJ2-3, is GAGVSQSPSNKVTEKGKDVELRCDPISGHTALYWYRQSLGQGLEFLIYFQGNSAPDKSGLPSDRFSAERTGGSVSTLTIQRTQQEDSAVYLCASSLGLAGGLQDTQYFGPGTRLTVL.

Concerning this clone itself: The identical CDR3 is also encoded by other nucleotide sequences in the sample. V is TRBV4-1 and J is TRBJ2-1, with 14 bases lining up with TRBD2. The CDR3 extends over 20 amino acids. CDR1 and CDR2 (germline): MGHRA, YSYEKL. The V and J ends lost 2 bases and 0 bases, in that order; junction bases with no gene match: 9. CDR3 bases: TGCGCCAGCAGCCAACGACTAGCGGGGGGGACTACTTACTCCTACAATGAGCAGTTCTTC. Translation gives CASSQRLAGGTTYSYNEQFF.

V usage is TRBV7-2 and J usage is TRBJ2-5; D might be TRBD2 (7 bases). The CDR3 has 18 amino acids. V lost 4 bases, J lost 4 bases, and 25 bases lay in between. Germline assignment: CDR1 SGHTA and CDR2 FQGNSA. The CDR3 loop reads CASSSVTGGQPSTETQYF. For the CDR3, the DNA is TGTGCCAGCAGCTCGGTGACCGGGGGGCAACCCTCTACAGAGACCCAGTACTTC. The whole variable domain, filled in from reference TRBV7-2 and TRBJ2-5, reads GAGVSQSPSNKVTEKGKDVELRCDPISGHTALYWYRQSLGQGLEFLIYFQGNSAPDKSGLPSDRFSAERTGGSVSTLTIQRTQQEDSAVYLCASSSVTGGQPSTETQYFGPGTRLLVL.

The chain has TRBV7-9 and TRBJ1-3; D remains unclear. There are 13 residues in the CDR3. V shed 5 bases and J shed 3 bases, with 8 bases lying between them. Germline lookup yields CDR1 SEHNR and CDR2 FQNEAQ (reference sequence). The CDR3 protein is CASSRVGGNTIYF. CDR3 DNA: TGTGCCAGCAGCCGAGTTGGTGGAAACACCATATATTTT.

The chain has TRBV27 and TRBJ1-1; the D gene is possibly TRBD1 (5 bases). Trimming took off 5 bases at V and 4 bases at J, with 14 bases between the two ends. The CDR3 runs 14 residues. Germline loops: CDR1 MNHEY, CDR2 SMNVEV (reference sequence). CDR3 bases: TGTGCCAGCAGTCCCCCGGGGGGGGTCACTGAAGCTTTCTTT. Encoded protein: CASSPPGGVTEAFF.

The rearrangement joins TRBV11-2 to TRBJ2-7; D remains unclear. CDR1 SGHAT and CDR2 FQNNGV come from the germline V gene. The CDR3 consists of 14 residues. With 1 base removed from V and 0 bases from J, the gap between germline ends came to 7 bases. In DNA form, the CDR3 reads TGTGCCAGCAGCTTAGGTGGCAACTCCTACGAGCAGTACTTC. Its protein is CASSLGGNSYEQYF. Full variable domain (missing parts from reference TRBV11-2 and TRBJ2-7): EAGVAQSPRYKIIEKRQSVAFWCNPISGHATLYWYQQILGQGPKLLIQFQNNGVVDDSQLPKDRFSAERLKGVDSTLKIQPAKLEDSAVYLCASSLGGNSYEQYFGPGTRLTVT.

This clone was observed a single time. This chain joins TRBV4-3 and TRBJ2-5; 10 nucleotides agree with TRBD2. Germline-derived CDR1 and CDR2 are LGHNA and YSLEER. V shed 0 bases and J 5 bases; nucleotides not matched to a gene: 6. The CDR3 spans 16 residues. CDR3 DNA sequence: TGCGCCAGCAGCCAAGATTCTAGCGGGGGCGGGGAGACCCAGTACTTC. It translates to CASSQDSSGGGETQYF.

The CDR3 loop is CATSRREESNEQFF. The CDR3 DNA sequence: TGTGCCACCAGCAGACGAGAGGAATCGAATGAGCAGTTCTTC. The chain combines TRBV15 with TRBJ2-1; no firm D call. V was cut by 2 bases and J by 7 bases, with 12 bases left in between. The CDR3 spans 14 residues. In germline, CDR1 is LNHNV, CDR2 YYDKDF (reference sequence). The full variable domain, its missing parts supplied by reference TRBV15 and TRBJ2-1, is DAMVIQNPRYQVTQFGKPVTLSCSQTLNHNVMYWYQQKSSQAPKLLFHYYDKDFNNEADTPDNFQSRRPNTSFCFLDIRSPGLGDTAMYLCATSRREESNEQFFGPGTRLTVL.

This clone showed up many times. This same CDR3 is encoded by further DNA sequences in the sample. J is TRBJ2-2 and V is TRBV18; a possible D gene is TRBD1 (5 bases). Deletions cut 6 bases from V and 1 base from J, with 9 bases between. Germline V gives CDR1 KGHSH, CDR2 LQKENI. This CDR3 spans 14 amino acids. The CDR3 here is CASSPGQNTGELFF. The DNA for the CDR3 is TGTGCCAGCTCCCCCGGACAGAACACCGGGGAGCTGTTTTTT. The whole variable domain, remainder taken from reference TRBV18 and TRBJ2-2, is NAGVMQNPRHLVRRRGQEARLRCSPMKGHSHVYWYRQLPEEGLKFMVYLQKENIIDESGMPKERFSAEFPKEGPSILRIQQVVRGDSAAYFCASSPGQNTGELFFGEGSRLTVL.

This chain uses TRBV18 with TRBJ2-1; 10 bases agree with TRBD2. The V gene's germline CDR1 is KGHSH and CDR2 LQKENI. The CDR3 is 17 residues long. V was clipped by 6 bases and J by 1 base; unmatched bases: 9. The CDR3 coding sequence is TGTGCCAGCTCTCGAAGTCAGCGGGGGGGGTCCTACAATGAGCAGTTCTTC. The encoded protein is CASSRSQRGGSYNEQFF.

V gene TRBV9 combines with J gene TRBJ2-1; 7 bases map to TRBD2. Trimming took 0 bases from V and 6 from J; bases not matched to a gene: 3. The CDR3 runs to 14 residues. Per the germline V gene, CDR1 is SGDLS and CDR2 is YYNGEE. CDR3 residues: CASSVGGGSNEQFF. CDR3 bases: TGTGCCAGCAGCGTAGGGGGGGGGTCCAATGAGCAGTTCTTC.

The chain uses TRBV10-3 and TRBJ1-2; D is perhaps TRBD1 (6 bases). Germline V CDR1 and CDR2: ENHRY, SYGVKD. Trimming removed 3 bases from V and 0 bases from J, with 14 bases in between. CDR3 size: 16 residues. The CDR3 loop is CAISDPGTPTNYGYTF. CDR3 sequence (DNA): TGTGCCATCAGTGATCCCGGGACACCAACTAACTATGGCTACACCTTC.

The rearrangement uses TRBV5-1 and TRBJ2-5; TRBD1 is a possible D gene (5 bases). This CDR3 is built from 14 residues. CDR1 and CDR2 (germline): SGHRS, YFSETQ. Trimming removed 3 bases from V and 3 bases from J, with 12 bases in between. DNA of the CDR3: TGCGCCAGCAGCTCGCAGGGTTGGGAAGAGACCCAGTACTTC. It yields the protein CASSSQGWEETQYF.

CDR3 residues: CAISASGGYGYTF. CDR3 nucleotide sequence: TGTGCCATCAGTGCCTCGGGAGGGTATGGCTACACCTTC. The chain carries TRBV10-3 and TRBJ1-2, with no clear D. The V gene lost 4 bases and the J gene lost 5 bases, with 11 bases spanning the gap. The CDR3 is 13 amino acids. The V gene's germline CDR1 is ENHRY and CDR2 SYGVKD.

The chain uses TRBV28 and TRBJ1-2; 7 nucleotides match TRBD1. V shed 2 bases and J 2 bases; nucleotides not matched to a gene: 8. The CDR3 consists of 16 residues. Germline CDR1 MDHEN, CDR2 SYDVKM. The CDR3 coding sequence is TGTGCCAGCAGTTTACCCCCTCCGGGACAGAACTATGGCTACACCTTC. This codes for CASSLPPPGQNYGYTF.

The count of this clone is one. This chain connects TRBV12-5 to TRBJ1-2; D ambiguous. V lost 3 bases, J lost 3 bases, and 11 bases lay in between. Germline V gives CDR1 LGHNT, CDR2 FRNRAP. The CDR3 is 14 amino acids. The CDR3 loop reads CASGFSRVDYGYTF. The DNA for the CDR3 is TGTGCTAGTGGTTTCTCCCGGGTGGACTATGGCTACACCTTC.